Given below is one T cell receptor (beta chain) in context. What it binds is not known. Using immunoSEQ multiplex PCR, the repertoire was profiled, and TCRdb retains in-frame clones only, with some absent. This repertoire shows 450,000 to 700,000 clones, 95% to 96% found once; its top ten account for less than 0.13%. This sample is drawn from a study of shared clonotypes between healthy human individuals. Study results and caveats: Few donors limited the genetic and exposure-history diversity represented.

Naive CD8 isolation took CD45RO-negative cells positively selected for CCR7 and excluded terminally differentiated effector memory CD45RA+ cells. CDR1 is SNHLY and CDR2 is FYNNEI in the germline V gene. The ends were cut back, 6 bases at V and 2 bases at J, with 11 bases in the middle. This CDR3 region has 13 residues. Source material: naive CD8+ T cells sorted from blood. The genes are TRBV2 and TRBJ2-7; weak D call: TRBD2 (6 bases). This receptor was identified in a young woman in good health. Written as DNA, the CDR3 is TGTGCCAGCAGCCCGGGACTGCCCTACGAGCAGTACTTC. This sequence encodes CASSPGLPYEQYF.